This T cell receptor beta chain originates from a study of cytomegalovirus exposure and HLA in healthy donors (dated by TCRdb to 2015 to 2018). General notes on the study: According to an earlier analysis of 550 to 750 of the donors, about 190 million T cells yielded roughly 110 million unique TCR beta sequences and less than 300 Gb of sequence data. Approximately 300 gigabases of sequencing data and 75 million to 85 million unique TCR sequences made up an early release that covered approximately 700 HLA-typed donors. Among the roughly 400 genotyped donors, roughly 80% belonged to the genetic ancestry cluster associated with self-reported Caucasian donors. The study was designed to test whether signatures of past pathogen exposure could be identified by cataloging public T cell receptors. Using immunosequencing, the study profiled T cell repertoires from around 680 subjects and related those repertoires to cytomegalovirus serostatus. Along with the 666-subject first cohort, a separate validation cohort of around 120 different subjects was used. The study combined high-throughput TCR immunosequencing, statistical association of individual TCRs with disease status, and machine learning to predict cytomegalovirus infection status. A later analysis re-examined previously published TCR beta repertoires from over 500 donors and added high-resolution HLA genotyping to investigate patterns of TCR occurrence. Rather than using new phenotypic data, the later analysis identified candidate immune exposures from TCR beta sequences and from how often those sequences occurred across donors. To decide whether each TCR beta V gene segment behaved as functional or pseudogenic, an earlier analysis of some 600 of the donors relied on high-throughput TCR beta sequencing. Donor age, sex, ethnicity and CMV serostatus were compiled together with the repertoire data. A later genetic analysis used genome-wide SNP genotypes for about 60% of the 666 donors, treating that subset as a discovery cohort. All discovery cohort repertoires had been generated on a single sequencing platform. HLA typing included class I and class II loci at four-digit resolution. The number of donors typed differed by locus, with 629-630 for A, B, C, DRB1 and DQB1, around 500 for DQA1, nearly 610 for DPA1, and around 460 for DPB1. About five DR-DQ haplotypes were handled as single units for association and clustering, since linkage in the cohort was strong. Among 398 genotyped donors of the cohort, an average of about 240,000 unique TCR beta nucleotide sequences were sequenced per donor, around 20% of them non-productive.

The germline V gene specifies MGHDK as CDR1 and SYGVNS as CDR2. Including cysteine and phenylalanine, the CDR3 has 14 amino acids. Just the 42-base CDR3 DNA is kept, in frame starting at base 1. Relative to germline, V is missing 7 bases and J is missing 6 bases, with 10 bases of the junction outside any gene match. Study-wide conclusions, independent of this receptor: Sequencing depth was assumed to be roughly uniform across donors in the presence/absence analyses, though that assumption may not hold. According to the authors, the approach could potentially be generalized to other disease states and immunological phenotypes. Linkage disequilibrium might explain the correlated functional status among segregating V segments, but an unknown experimental factor could not be excluded. Compared with the roughly 710-donor mean, donors in an Asian-associated ancestry cluster had fewer N-insertions in productive TCRs, according to a later genetic analysis. The study listed 150 to 200 TCR beta chains as associated with cytomegalovirus. A later genetic analysis associated a missense DCLRE1C variant with V-gene and J-gene trimming of TCR beta chains, and an independent cohort replicated the association. Most TCR sequences were observed very rarely across donors, whereas some public TCRs were present in many individuals. The only immune exposure information available for the cohort was CMV serostatus. At a false discovery rate of 0.05, a later analysis linked 15,000 to 20,000 TCR beta sequences to specific HLA alleles. This cohort had only TCR beta chains sequenced, and the lack of alpha or paired-chain data limited which features could be detected. The earlier analysis of around 600 of the donors excluded around 17 rarely observed V segments, including chromosome 9 orphons, because counts were too low. In vitro tests confirmed that a few of the cytomegalovirus-associated TCR beta chains recognize cytomegalovirus antigens. Because the 87-base-pair reads could not distinguish some IMGT-functional V segments, including TRBV6-2 and TRBV6-3, those segments were excluded. The classifier was reported to diagnose cytomegalovirus status with high specificity and sensitivity in both the original cohort and the validation cohort. A further reported finding was that TCR beta sequences accurately predicted the HLA-A and HLA-B alleles for most subjects in the first cohort. A later analysis found that HLA-associated TCR beta chains were more clonally expanded and had lower generation probabilities than equally common non-associated chains. The sequencing pipeline was judged likely to have produced a cluster of highly shared sequence variants as a technical artifact. In an earlier analysis of about 600 of the donors, most TCR beta V segments appeared in productive rearrangements about 90% or about 30% of the time, broadly matching IMGT annotations. In a later analysis, the rate of TCR association differed among HLA loci, with DRB1 alleles having the most associated TCRs and HLA-C alleles having the fewest. When HLA alleles, especially DR and DQ, strongly co-occurred, attributing TCR associations to individual alleles was difficult. According to a later analysis, parvovirus B19, influenza, CMV and Epstein-Barr virus appeared linked to several top co-occurrence clusters. A later analysis found that most CMV-associated TCR beta chains appeared HLA-restricted, with HLA associations seemingly driven largely by CMV exposure. Because some donors lacked HLA typing at each locus, the association tests relied only on the typed subset.

In total, 600 or so healthy bone marrow donors made up the cohort. At the time of sampling, all cohort members were nominally healthy, though unrecorded immune exposures were likely present. The donor tested CMV seronegative and was one of the 352 seronegative cohort members. Every donor gave a peripheral blood sample, and the peripheral blood mononuclear cells from that sample were used for TCR beta sequencing. The Qiagen DNeasy Blood Extraction Kit was used to extract genomic DNA from the blood cell samples. A note on this clone: Its cognate antigen has yet to be identified. No per-base quality is available; no much larger clone lies one base away.

The receptor library was made with the immunoSEQ multiplex PCR assay. A mixture of 60 forward primers for TCR Vbeta segments and 13 reverse primers for TCR Jbeta segments was used in the multiplex PCR. The CDR3 region of rearranged TCR beta genes was amplified from genomic DNA by a multiplex PCR assay. On the Illumina HiSeq System, the amplified TCR beta libraries were sequenced as 87-base-pair reads. The published analysis was carried out like this. Across the roughly 640 repertoires, a later analysis counted some 80 million unique TCR beta chains, roughly 11 million of which were shared by at least two donors. A nearest-neighbor algorithm error-corrected the raw reads and collapsed the reads into unique sequences, merging closely related sequences to remove PCR and sequencing errors. To assign V, D and J gene segments, CDR3 sequences were aligned to IMGT reference sequences. For a sequence to be retained, a match of at least six nucleotides to both a V gene segment and a J gene segment was required. Rearrangements were called productive when the CDR3 lacked stop codons and stayed in frame with V and J; all others were non-productive. CDR3 was defined according to IMGT convention as the region running from the second conserved V-encoded cysteine to the conserved J-encoded phenylalanine. The earlier analysis of 550 to 650 of the donors excluded any sequence lacking an unambiguous match to a single V gene segment. In an earlier analysis of around 590 of the donors, a V segment was called functional when productive rearrangements were above 56.7%, and segregating when the standard deviation between donors exceeded 5%. A statistical classification framework was built to diagnose cytomegalovirus status from the catalog of TCR beta chain sequences. A later analysis assigned V and J genes by comparing TCR nucleotide sequences with IMGT/GENE-DB human TR gene sequences. Using the TCRdist pipeline, a later analysis assigned CDR3 sequences along with most-parsimonious VDJ recombination scenarios. In a later analysis, each TCR beta chain was defined by its CDR3 amino acid sequence together with its V-gene family, and reads without a unique V-gene family were excluded. A later analysis removed 500 to 650 highly shared, low-generation-probability nucleotide sequences to deal with suspected cross-contamination and a sequencing artifact. In a later analysis, a clonal expansion index for each public chain was calculated from normalized within-repertoire ranks of inferred template counts. In a later analysis, generation probabilities were computed using a VDJ recombination model fitted to out-of-frame rearrangements, and the results were checked against IGoR. In a later analysis, TCR-TCR, TCR-HLA and TCR-CMV co-occurrence was scored with hypergeometric tests, and a repertoire-size bias correction was applied to TCR pairs. False discovery rates were estimated in a later analysis by permuting HLA or CMV assignments 20 times. In a later analysis, co-occurring TCRs were grouped using DBSCAN, and TCRdist sequence similarity was added for clustering within HLA-allele-positive subsets. Co-occurrence clustering excluded repertoires with fewer than 30,000 or more than 120,000 public chains, plus five with anomalous nucleotide sharing. The clones in this table, taken by TCRdb from immuneACCESS, are in-frame only. Not every clone is retained; where verified, under half of the shortfall comes from an unresolved V gene, and the cause of the rest is unknown. The D gene and trimming were derived from the DNA, and the V and J assignments and clone size from that table. Across this sample there are about 130,000 clones, with around 80% seen only once. Approximately 2.1% of the sample goes to the ten largest clones.

The source of this sequence is a man aged 25 to 45 in good health and CMV-seronegative. Recombination linked TRBV25-1 to TRBJ2-7, with 9 central nucleotides matching TRBD1. Sequenced input: PBMCs. The DNA is TGTGCCAGCACCCACGGGACAGGGAAATTCGAGCAGTACTTC. This sequence encodes CASTHGTGKFEQYF.